The 23 T cell receptor beta chains given below trace back to one sample, sequenced in a study of T cell responses to AZD1222 COVID-19 vaccine. The repertoire was sequenced with immunoSEQ multiplex PCR; TCRdb's copy has only in-frame clones and lacks some. The sample consists of tens of thousands of clones, around 81% of them appearing once. This material consisted of peripheral blood, taken 28 days after the second AZD1222 dose. The receptors derive from an adult who received the AZD1222 COVID-19 vaccine.

The chain uses TRBV7-9 and TRBJ1-1; no definite D call. The V end was cut by 4 bases, the J end by 4 bases, with 13 bases between. From germline, CDR1 is SEHNR and CDR2 FQNEAQ (reference sequence). There are 14 residues in the CDR3. Here the CDR3 DNA reads TGTGCCAGCAGCTACGGAACTGGTGGCACTGAAGCTTTCTTT. Translation gives CASSYGTGGTEAFF.

The rearrangement links TRBV5-1 to TRBJ2-7, with a tentative D call TRBD2 (5 bases). Trimming left V 0 bases short and J 4 bases short, with 14 bases between. CDR1 is SGHRS and CDR2 is YFSETQ in the germline V gene. This CDR3 is 15 amino acids long. The CDR3 DNA follows: TGCGCCAGCAGCTTGGAGTTCGGGGTGATTTACGAGCAGTACTTC. This codes for CASSLEFGVIYEQYF.

The chain is built from TRBV3-1 (or the pseudogene TRBV3-2) and TRBJ2-3, with 8 bases that match TRBD2. V gave up 5 bases and J gave up 4 bases; unmatched junction bases: 17. From germline, CDR1 is LGHDT and CDR2 YNNKEL (reference sequence). The CDR3 is made up of 18 amino acids. CDR3 in DNA: TGTGCCAGCAGCAAACGGGGGGCCACGGGGACTAGGCCAGATACGCAGTATTTT. It yields the protein CASSKRGATGTRPDTQYF.

This clone came up a few times. The rearrangement joins TRBV4-3 to TRBJ1-4; 7 nucleotides line up with TRBD1. CDR1 LGHNA and CDR2 YSLEER come from the germline V gene. Trimming at V came to 4 bases and at J to 4 bases, leaving 12 bases not matched to a gene. The CDR3 totals 17 residues. CDR3 in amino acids: CASSLNPPGQSNEKLFF. As DNA, the CDR3 is TGCGCCAGCAGCCTTAACCCTCCGGGACAGAGTAATGAAAAACTGTTTTTT.

This clone turned up a few times. The chain employs TRBV19 and TRBJ2-7; the D call may be TRBD1 or TRBD2 (5 bases each). The CDR3 totals 13 residues. V lost 5 bases and J 7 bases, leaving 15 bases between the germline ends. Germline V gives CDR1 LNHDA, CDR2 SQIVND (reference sequence). CDR3 sequence reads: CASSWDDPREQYF. The CDR3, as DNA: TGTGCCAGTAGTTGGGACGACCCGCGGGAGCAGTACTTC.

The genes are TRBV12-3 or TRBV12-4 and TRBJ1-2; D is possibly TRBD1 (5 bases). CDR3 length: 13 residues. With 5 bases removed from V and 4 bases from J, the gap between germline ends came to 11 bases. The CDR3 DNA reads TGTGCCAGCAGTGATCAGGGTCCCTATGGCTACACCTTC. Translating it yields CASSDQGPYGYTF.

This chain uses TRBV15 with TRBJ1-5; 9 bases are a match to TRBD1. After removal of 3 bases from V and 2 bases from J, the junction contained 5 bases not matched to a gene. CDR1 LNHNV and CDR2 YYDKDF come from the germline V gene (reference sequence). This CDR3 is built from 16 residues. CDR3 sequence reads: CATSSRQGEGNQPQHF. The CDR3 DNA is TGTGCCACCAGCAGCAGACAGGGGGAAGGCAATCAGCCCCAGCATTTT.

V usage is TRBV6-5 and J usage is TRBJ1-2; TRBD1 aligns across 7 bases. Germline CDR1 MNHEY, CDR2 SVGAGI. The CDR3 is made up of 16 amino acids. The V and J ends lost 4 bases and 4 bases, in that order; junction bases with no gene match: 12. CDR3 region: CASSSSGQRGTYGYTF. The CDR3, as DNA: TGTGCCAGCAGTTCGTCGGGACAGAGGGGGACCTATGGCTACACCTTC.

The V call is TRBV19, the J call TRBJ1-1; possible D gene TRBD1, 6 bases. The ends were cut back, 3 bases at V and 0 bases at J, with 11 bases in the middle. This CDR3 spans 15 amino acids. The germline gives CDR1 LNHDA, CDR2 SQIVND (reference sequence). The CDR3 loop reads CASSIRDTVNTEAFF. The CDR3 DNA reads TGTGCCAGTAGTATCCGGGACACGGTGAACACTGAAGCTTTCTTT.

This chain joins TRBV5-4 and TRBJ2-7; 9 bases agree with TRBD2. The CDR3 runs to 15 residues. V dropped 5 bases and J dropped 6; count of bases not matched to a gene: 12. The V gene's germline CDR1 is SGHNT and CDR2 YYREEE (reference sequence). The CDR3 spells CASRLSGRPLGEQYF. The CDR3 DNA reads TGTGCCAGCAGGCTTAGCGGGAGACCGTTGGGCGAGCAGTACTTC.

J is TRBJ2-1 and V is TRBV28, with 13 bases lining up with TRBD2. This CDR3 spans 17 amino acids. J was trimmed by 9 bases and V by 6 bases; bases with no gene match: 14. CDR1 and CDR2 from the germline V gene are MDHEN and SYDVKM. The CDR3: CASSQPTPGLAGSEQFF. The DNA of the CDR3 is TGTGCCAGCAGCCAACCTACCCCGGGACTAGCGGGGAGTGAGCAGTTCTTC.

This chain connects TRBV27 to TRBJ1-1; D is ambiguous. Trimming pared 4 bases from V and 1 base from J, leaving 13 bases between. There are 15 residues in the CDR3. Looked up from germline, CDR1 is MNHEY and CDR2 is SMNVEV (reference sequence). The CDR3 DNA follows: TGTGCCAGCAGTTCGTCATTACCAGGGAACACTGAAGCTTTCTTT. Protein product: CASSSSLPGNTEAFF.

The chain employs TRBV18 and TRBJ2-2; no firm D call. V was trimmed by 3 bases and J by 6 bases, leaving 11 bases between them. The CDR3 runs to 14 residues. The germline gives CDR1 KGHSH, CDR2 LQKENI. In DNA form, the CDR3 reads TGTGCCAGCTCACCTGAATCCAACCCCGGGGAGCTGTTTTTT. It encodes CASSPESNPGELFF.

The chain uses TRBV30 and TRBJ2-2; D is possibly TRBD1 (5 bases). Trimming took 1 base from V and 5 from J, leaving 11 bases between them. The CDR3 is 14 residues long. Germline CDR1 reads GTSNPN; CDR2 reads SVGIG (reference sequence). The CDR3 sequence: CAWSEKQETGELFF. The DNA of the CDR3 is TGTGCCTGGAGTGAAAAACAGGAGACCGGGGAGCTGTTTTTT.

The CDR3 loop is CASSFSAGTGDEQFF. As DNA, the CDR3 is TGCGCCAGCAGCTTCTCCGCCGGGACAGGGGATGAGCAGTTCTTC. This chain connects TRBV5-1 to TRBJ2-1; the match to TRBD1 covers 10 bases. CDR1 is SGHRS and CDR2 is YFSETQ in the germline V gene. This CDR3 comprises 15 residues. Trimming cost V 2 bases and J 8 bases; bases outside gene matches: 7.

This chain joins TRBV2 and TRBJ1-4, with 9 bases fitting TRBD1. This CDR3 has 14 residues. Per germline, CDR1 SNHLY and CDR2 FYNNEI. The V gene end was trimmed by 3 bases and the J gene end by 6 bases; junction bases not matched to a gene: 2. The CDR3 is CASSDRTGDEKLFF. The CDR3 bases are TGTGCCAGCAGTGATAGGACAGGGGATGAAAAACTGTTTTTT.

The chain has TRBV28 and TRBJ2-3; D is uncertain. CDR3 length: 14 residues. V lost 5 bases and J lost 0, with 9 bases in between. Germline V gene data show CDR1 as MDHEN and CDR2 as SYDVKM. The CDR3 reads CASSVGYSTDTQYF. CDR3 DNA: TGTGCCAGCAGTGTGGGATATAGCACAGATACGCAGTATTTT.

This clone was observed once. The chain links TRBV24-1 to TRBJ2-3; tentative D call: TRBD2 (5 bases). The CDR3 loop spans 13 amino acids. Germline V gene data show CDR1 as KGHDR and CDR2 as SFDVKD. The V end was cut by 8 bases, the J end by 2 bases, with 10 bases between. CDR3 nucleotides: TGTGCCACCACGGACGGGGTCACAGATACGCAGTATTTT. This gives the protein CATTDGVTDTQYF.

The chain is built from TRBV27 and TRBJ2-5, with TRBD2 identical over 10 bases. Germline V gives CDR1 MNHEY, CDR2 SMNVEV (reference sequence). The CDR3 covers 14 residues. V was clipped by 3 bases and J by 5 bases; unmatched bases: 3. CDR3 DNA sequence: TGTGCCAGCAGTTTCACTAGCGGGATTGAGACCCAGTACTTC. It yields the protein CASSFTSGIETQYF.

This clone has a single count. The chain links TRBV19 to TRBJ2-1; D remains ambiguous. Deletions cut 5 bases from V and 0 bases from J, with 14 bases between. The CDR3 totals 16 residues. Germline V lookup: CDR1 LNHDA, CDR2 SQIVND (reference sequence). CDR3 sequence: CASSDPLSSSYNEQFF. CDR3 nucleotide sequence: TGTGCCAGTAGTGATCCCCTCAGCAGCTCCTACAATGAGCAGTTCTTC. Combining the CDR3 with reference TRBV19 and TRBJ2-1 gives the whole variable domain DGGITQSPKYLFRKEGQNVTLSCEQNLNHDAMYWYRQDPGQGLRLIYYSQIVNDFQKGDIAEGYSVSREKKESFPLTVTSAQKNPTAFYLCASSDPLSSSYNEQFFGPGTRLTVL.

The chain links TRBV7-8 to TRBJ2-7, with 9 bases matching TRBD2. Germline-derived CDR1 and CDR2 are SGHVS and FQNEAQ. The CDR3 sequence is 18 residues long. V dropped 3 bases and J dropped 2; count of bases not matched to a gene: 14. CDR3 protein: CASSFRIAGVSRAYEQYF. The CDR3 DNA reads TGTGCCAGCAGCTTTCGAATAGCGGGAGTCTCTAGGGCCTACGAGCAGTACTTC.

The gene calls are TRBV7-3 and TRBJ2-2; D uncertain. Trimming took 0 bases from V and 4 from J, leaving 6 bases between them. The CDR3 runs to 14 residues. The germline gives CDR1 SGHTA, CDR2 FQGTGA. CDR3 DNA: TGTGCCAGCAGCTTAACGGCTGTCACCGGGGAGCTGTTTTTT. It yields the protein CASSLTAVTGELFF. The entire variable domain, with the rest obtained from reference TRBV7-3 and TRBJ2-2, is as follows: GAGVSQTPSNKVTEKGKYVELRCDPISGHTALYWYRQSLGQGPEFLIYFQGTGAADDSGLPNDRFFAVRPEGSVSTLKIQRTERGDSAVYLCASSLTAVTGELFFGEGSRLTVL.

The chain couples TRBV6-1 to TRBJ1-2; perhaps TRBD1 as D (6 bases). Germline lookup yields CDR1 MNHNS and CDR2 SASEGT. This CDR3 contains 13 residues. Trimming took off 1 base at V and 8 bases at J, with 11 bases between the two ends. In DNA form, the CDR3 reads TGTGCCAGCAGTGAAGTCGGGGGCTGGGGCTACACCTTC. Protein: CASSEVGGWGYTF.